These T cell receptor beta chains were read from a single sample in a study of cytomegalovirus exposure and HLA in healthy donors. Generated by immunoSEQ multiplex PCR, the TCRdb table keeps only in-frame clones and is missing some. This sample lists some 47,000 clones; its ten largest clones have 2% to 2.5%. The sequencing input was PBMCs. These receptors all stem from a woman between 35 and 50 years old in good health and CMV-seronegative. Both conserved end residues are part of each CDR3. The D gene is left open where the match is weak. Part of the rows lack a size; the others show once, few, many or a class for expanded clones.

D gene | clone size | J gene | V gene | CDR3 DNA | CDR3 protein
NA | NA | TRBJ2-2 | TRBV4-1 | TGCGCCAGCTACCCCGGGGGGCCGAACACCGGGGAGCTGTTTTTT | CASYPGGPNTGELFF
NA | NA | TRBJ2-1 | TRBV1 | TGCACCAGCAGCCAAGATCGGACTAGCGGCTACAATGAGCAGTTCTTC | CTSSQDRTSGYNEQFF
NA | NA | TRBJ2-7 | TRBV9 | TGTGCCAGCAGCGTACATCCTAGCTCCTACGAGCAGTACTTC | CASSVHPSSYEQYF
TRBD2 | NA | TRBJ2-7 | TRBV9 | TGTGCCAGCAGCCCCGGGGGGGGGAGCTCCTACGAGCAGTACTTC | CASSPGGGSSYEQYF
TRBD1 | NA | TRBJ1-1 | TRBV9 | TGTGCCAGCAGCCCACAGGGGGCGCGGACTGAAGCTTTCTTT | CASSPQGARTEAFF
TRBD1 | NA | TRBJ1-5 | TRBV6-5 | TGTGCCAGCAGTCCGGGACAGTATAGCAATCAGCCCCAGCATTTT | CASSPGQYSNQPQHF
TRBD2 | NA | TRBJ2-7 | TRBV4-1 | TGCGCCAGCAGCCTATTGCTAGCGGGAGGGCCGGGGAGCGCCTACGAGCAGTACTTC | CASSLLLAGGPGSAYEQYF
NA | NA | TRBJ1-1 | TRBV2 | TGTGCCAGCAGTGACACCGGGAACACTGAAGCTTTCTTT | CASSDTGNTEAFF
NA | NA | TRBJ1-2 | TRBV9 | TGTGCCAGCAGCGCGGAGCCTCAAATGAGCTATGGCTACACCTTC | CASSAEPQMSYGYTF
TRBD2 | NA | TRBJ2-4 | TRBV9 | TGTGCCAGCAGCGTAGGACTAGCTAAGCTAAACATTCAGTACTTC | CASSVGLAKLNIQYF
NA | NA | TRBJ1-1 | TRBV4-2 | TGTGCCAGCAGCCAAGCGCGGTATGCCGGTCGGACAGACACTGAAGATTTCTTT | CASSQARYAGRTDTEDFF
TRBD2 | NA | TRBJ2-6 | TRBV30 | TGTGCCTGGCCCCCTTGCGGAGCTAGCGGGAGGGGGGCCAACGTCCTGACTTTC | CAWPPCGASGRGANVLTF
NA | NA | TRBJ2-7 | TRBV30 | TGTGCCTGGAGTAAAGCTCAGGCCTACGAGCAGTACTTC | CAWSKAQAYEQYF
TRBD1 | NA | TRBJ1-2 | TRBV11-3 | TGTGCCAGCAGCTTAGGGGCGGGACAGGACGTCTATGGCTACACCTTC | CASSLGAGQDVYGYTF
NA | NA | TRBJ1-2 | TRBV5-1 | TGCGCCAGCAGCTTGGAAGGGGATTATGGCTACACCTTC | CASSLEGDYGYTF
TRBD1 | NA | TRBJ1-1 | TRBV11-1 | TGTGCCAGCAGCTTACAGGGGGCGAACACTGAAGCTTTCTTT | CASSLQGANTEAFF
TRBD1 | NA | TRBJ1-2 | TRBV6-1 | TGTGCCAGCAGTGCCCCGGGACAGGGAAACTATGGCTACACCTTC | CASSAPGQGNYGYTF
NA | NA | TRBJ1-5 | TRBV6-1 | TGTGCCAGCAGTGAAGTGACACATAGCAATCAGCCCCAGCATTTT | CASSEVTHSNQPQHF
NA | NA | TRBJ1-4 | TRBV27 | TGTGCCAGCAGTTTATACGGAACTACAAATGAAAAACTGTTTTTT | CASSLYGTTNEKLFF
NA | NA | TRBJ1-1 | TRBV18 | TGTGCCAGCTCACCGGCGAACACTGAAGCTTTCTTT | CASSPANTEAFF
TRBD2 | NA | TRBJ2-7 | TRBV7-7 | TGTGCTAGCAGCTCCGAGGGCGGGGGGAGGAGGGAGCAGTACTTC | CASSSEGGGRREQYF
NA | NA | TRBJ2-7 | TRBV21-1 | TGTGCCAGCAGCATTAATCTTCCCGGTTACGAGCAGTACTTC | CASSINLPGYEQYF
TRBD2 | NA | TRBJ2-7 | TRBV28 | TGTGCCAGCCGGGGGGGAGCCTACGAGCAGTACTTC | CASRGGAYEQYF
NA | NA | TRBJ1-6 | TRBV19 | TGTGCCAGTAACTCACAGGGAGGGTATTCACCCCTCCACTTT | CASNSQGGYSPLHF
TRBD2 | NA | TRBJ2-7 | TRBV13 | TGTGCCAGCAGCCCATTAGCGGGAGCGGCTTACGAGCAGTACTTC | CASSPLAGAAYEQYF
NA | NA | TRBJ2-1 | TRBV18 | TGTGCCAGCTCACCACGGTCCGTTGGGGGAGGAAGGAATGAGCAGTTCTTC | CASSPRSVGGGRNEQFF
NA | NA | TRBJ1-2 | TRBV20-1 | TGCAGTGCTTCCGGGTATGGCTACACCTTC | CSASGYGYTF
TRBD1 | NA | TRBJ1-2 | TRBV6-5 | TGTGCCAGCAACCAGGGGGCACACGGTGGCTACACCTTC | CASNQGAHGGYTF
TRBD1 | NA | TRBJ2-7 | TRBV5-1 | TGCGCCAGCAGCTTGGCCGGGCCAGGGGGCGCGTATGAGCAGTACTTC | CASSLAGPGGAYEQYF
TRBD2 | NA | TRBJ2-3 | TRBV7-2 | TGTGCCAGCAGCCGGCTAGCGGGGGGCGGTACAGATACGCAGTATTTT | CASSRLAGGGTDTQYF
TRBD1 | medium-sized | TRBJ2-1 | TRBV10-3 | TGTGCCTCCTTCTACGGACAGGGCTCCAATGAGCAGTTCTTC | CASFYGQGSNEQFF
TRBD1 | NA | TRBJ1-2 | TRBV30 | TGTGCCTGGACAGGGGACAGGGAAGGCTACACCTTC | CAWTGDREGYTF
TRBD2 | medium-sized | TRBJ2-2 | TRBV7-9 | TGTGCCAGCAGCTTAGGAGGGAGGGCCTGGACCGGGGAGCTGTTTTTT | CASSLGGRAWTGELFF
NA | NA | TRBJ2-7 | TRBV10-3 | TGTGCCATCAGTGAGTCGAATAGACAGTACGAGCAGTACTTC | CAISESNRQYEQYF
NA | NA | TRBJ1-2 | TRBV7-2 | TGTGCCAGCAGCTCCGACAGGTTCTCGCCTTATGGCTACACCTTC | CASSSDRFSPYGYTF
TRBD1 | NA | TRBJ2-7 | TRBV6-5 | TGTGCCAGCAGTAGCAGGGGGATCTCCTACGAGCAGTACTTC | CASSSRGISYEQYF
TRBD2 | NA | TRBJ2-7 | TRBV29-1 | TGCAGCGTTACTAGCGGGATCACCGAGCAGTACTTC | CSVTSGITEQYF
NA | NA | TRBJ1-2 | TRBV5-4 | TGTGCCAGCAGCTCGAACGGTAACTATGGCTACACCTTC | CASSSNGNYGYTF
NA | NA | TRBJ1-5 | TRBV7-9 | TGTGCCAGGGAAATGGGGGGATTTTGCGGCAATCAGCCCCAGCATTTT | CAREMGGFCGNQPQHF
TRBD2 | NA | TRBJ2-3 | TRBV18 | TGTGCCAGCTCACCCGGACTAGCGGGGGATACGCAGTATTTT | CASSPGLAGDTQYF
NA | NA | TRBJ2-7 | TRBV4-3 | TGCGCCAGCAGCCAAGCCGAAAGGGGCGAATACGAGCAGTACTTC | CASSQAERGEYEQYF
NA | NA | TRBJ2-1 | TRBV5-4 | TGTGCCAGCAGTTTACAGGGTGACAATGAGCAGTTCTTC | CASSLQGDNEQFF
NA | NA | TRBJ1-1 | TRBV7-2 | TGTGCCAGCAGCCCCGGGTTCGGGGCTTTCTTT | CASSPGFGAFF
NA | NA | TRBJ2-7 | TRBV7-9 | TGTGCCAGCAGTCCCCCCGCGGAGTACCCCTACGAGCAGTACTTC | CASSPPAEYPYEQYF
TRBD1 | NA | TRBJ1-1 | TRBV7-8 | TGTGCCAGCAGCACCGGGACAGGGCGGGAAGCTTTCTTT | CASSTGTGREAFF
NA | NA | TRBJ2-7 | TRBV29-1 | TGCAGCGTTGACGGGGCCTACGAGCAGTACTTC | CSVDGAYEQYF
NA | NA | TRBJ1-4 | TRBV19 | TGTGCCAGTAGTGTAAGGGGGACTAATGAAAAACTGTTTTTT | CASSVRGTNEKLFF
NA | NA | TRBJ2-7 | TRBV11-2 | TGTGCCAGCAGTAATGGACAGTTCCACGAGCAGTACTTC | CASSNGQFHEQYF